This T cell receptor beta chain derives from a study of T cell responses to AZD1222 COVID-19 vaccine. Study results and limitations: Researchers took repertoire samples only after the peak T cell response had come. Elevations in Spike-specific TCR breadth and depth followed administration of two AZD1222 doses.

This table comes from immunoSEQ multiplex PCR, and its TCRdb copy is limited to in-frame clones, with some not included. This table holds roughly 200,000 clones, more than 85% found once. Trimming cost V 1 base and J 2 bases, with 3 bases left between them. This CDR3 region has 13 residues. In regard to this clone: Antigen: not known.

This chain joins TRBV12-3 or TRBV12-4 and TRBJ1-5; D gene ambiguous. Sequencing was performed on peripheral blood, taken on day 0 of MenACWY control vaccination. The sequence came from an adult in good health. As DNA, the CDR3 is TGTGCCAGCAGTTTAGAGCGCAATCAGCCCCAGCATTTT. Translated: CASSLERNQPQHF.